This section outlines one TCR beta chain sequence together with its context. The data stem from a study of blood T cell repertoires in COVID-19. Background on the study: Samples of COVID-19 (acute and convalescent) were obtained from the United States, Italy and Spain. The cDNA or gDNA used as material had been derived from T cells, B-cell-depleted T cells, or PBMCs.

As handled by the study authors: Counts of nucleated cells, estimated from reference gene primer amplification, were obtained. The assay was immunoSEQ multiplex PCR, and TCRdb's table has in-frame clones only and misses some. V, J and clone size derive from that table, while D and trimming were established from the DNA sequence. The sample lists some 50,000 clones, over 80% occurring once. The germline gives CDR1 LNHDA, CDR2 SQIVND (reference sequence). Trimming took 4 bases from V and 4 from J, leaving 14 bases between them. The length of the CDR3 is 15 residues. The chain links TRBV19 to TRBJ1-5; D perhaps matches TRBD1 (6 bases). Material for sequencing was peripheral blood. The origin of this receptor is a man aged 45-65 years with acute or convalescent COVID-19. CDR3 in amino acids: CASSTLDSPNQPQHF. DNA of the CDR3: TGTGCCAGTAGTACGTTGGACAGCCCAAATCAGCCCCAGCATTTT. The complete variable domain, with remaining parts taken from reference TRBV19 and TRBJ1-5, reads DGGITQSPKYLFRKEGQNVTLSCEQNLNHDAMYWYRQDPGQGLRLIYYSQIVNDFQKGDIAEGYSVSREKKESFPLTVTSAQKNPTAFYLCASSTLDSPNQPQHFGDGTRLSIL.